Listed below are T cell receptor beta chains from one sample, sequenced in a study of breast tumors, draining lymph nodes, adjacent tissues. Each CDR3 protein is one row after TCRdb ran MiXCR on the multiplex PCR reads. The sample carries about 230,000 distinct CDR3 sequences, about 30% recorded once. Sequencing was performed on axillary lymph node tissue. Every receptor here comes from a female donor with breast cancer. Some clones in this sample may be carry-over from other donors' samples. The CDR3 runs from the conserved cysteine through the conserved F or W. Fields, in order: J gene, D gene, clone size, V gene, CDR3 DNA, CDR3 protein. The D gene is left open where the match is weak. Clone size is not always given. Where it is, it says once, few, many or a class for expanded clones.

j_gene: TRBJ1-1
d_gene: TRBD1
abundance: -
v_gene: TRBV30
CDR3nt: TGTGCCTGGAATAGACAGGGGGCTGATGAAGCTTTCTTT
CDR3aa: CAWNRQGADEAFF

j_gene: TRBJ2-4
d_gene: TRBD1
abundance: few
v_gene: TRBV6-2/TRBV6-3
CDR3nt: TGTGCCAGCAGTTATGGACAGGGGGCGAACATTCAGTACTTC
CDR3aa: CASSYGQGANIQYF

j_gene: TRBJ1-3
d_gene: -
abundance: many
v_gene: TRBV6-5
CDR3nt: TGTGCCAGCAGCAGGGGTACAGGGACCGGAAACACCATATATTTT
CDR3aa: CASSRGTGTGNTIYF

j_gene: TRBJ2-5
d_gene: -
abundance: -
v_gene: TRBV7-6
CDR3nt: TGTGCCAGCAGCCTTGGGGGGTCATATGAGACCCAGTACTTC
CDR3aa: CASSLGGSYETQYF

j_gene: TRBJ2-2
d_gene: -
abundance: -
v_gene: TRBV27
CDR3nt: TGTGCCAGCAGTTTGACTAGGTACACCGGGGAGCTGTTTTTT
CDR3aa: CASSLTRYTGELFF

j_gene: TRBJ1-1
d_gene: -
abundance: -
v_gene: TRBV19
CDR3nt: TGTGCCAGTAGTATAAAGGTGAACACTGAAGCTTTCTTT
CDR3aa: CASSIKVNTEAFF

j_gene: TRBJ1-5
d_gene: -
abundance: many
v_gene: TRBV6-6
CDR3nt: TGTGCCAGCAGTTGGGGAGGACATAGCAATCAGCCCCAGCATTTT
CDR3aa: CASSWGGHSNQPQHF

j_gene: TRBJ1-4
d_gene: TRBD1
abundance: many
v_gene: TRBV9
CDR3nt: TGTGCCAGCAGCAAGGCCGACAGGGGGCATCTGGAAAAACTGTTTTTT
CDR3aa: CASSKADRGHLEKLFF

j_gene: TRBJ2-5
d_gene: TRBD1
abundance: many
v_gene: TRBV5-1
CDR3nt: TGCGCCAGCAGCTCGGCCGGGACAGGGAGGGAGACCCAGTACTTC
CDR3aa: CASSSAGTGRETQYF

j_gene: TRBJ1-1
d_gene: -
abundance: many
v_gene: TRBV7-9
CDR3nt: TGTGCCAGCAGCCCTGCCAATGAAGCTTTCTTT
CDR3aa: CASSPANEAFF

j_gene: TRBJ1-2
d_gene: -
abundance: many
v_gene: TRBV20-1
CDR3nt: TGCAGTGCTGGGGATAACAGGGTTCGGTATGGCTACACCTTC
CDR3aa: CSAGDNRVRYGYTF

j_gene: TRBJ1-6
d_gene: TRBD1
abundance: -
v_gene: TRBV29-1
CDR3nt: TGCAGTGCTAGCCGGGACAGGCCGGCTAATTCACCCCTCCACTTT
CDR3aa: CSASRDRPANSPLHF

j_gene: TRBJ1-6
d_gene: TRBD1
abundance: many
v_gene: TRBV19
CDR3nt: TGTGCCAGTAGTATAGGGGGACAGGGGAGATCACCCCTCCACTTT
CDR3aa: CASSIGGQGRSPLHF

j_gene: TRBJ1-1
d_gene: TRBD1
abundance: -
v_gene: TRBV20-1
CDR3nt: TGCAGTGCTAGAGGGACAGGGCGGGGGTCTGAAGCTTTCTTT
CDR3aa: CSARGTGRGSEAFF

j_gene: TRBJ1-2
d_gene: -
abundance: many
v_gene: TRBV30
CDR3nt: TGTGCCTGGAGTCCGCAGGGGCGTTTCTATGGCTACACCTTC
CDR3aa: CAWSPQGRFYGYTF

j_gene: TRBJ1-3
d_gene: -
abundance: many
v_gene: TRBV6-1
CDR3nt: TGTGCCAGCAGTGAAACCCCACGCAGGGTATTTCCAGGAAACACCATATATTTT
CDR3aa: CASSETPRRVFPGNTIYF

j_gene: TRBJ2-3
d_gene: TRBD1
abundance: -
v_gene: TRBV5-1
CDR3nt: TGCGCCAGCAGCTTGACGGACAGGGGGATCACAGATACGCAGTATTTT
CDR3aa: CASSLTDRGITDTQYF

j_gene: TRBJ2-5
d_gene: -
abundance: many
v_gene: TRBV28
CDR3nt: TGTGCCAGCACCCAATTAGGGGCGCAAGAGACCCAGTACTTC
CDR3aa: CASTQLGAQETQYF

j_gene: TRBJ1-1
d_gene: TRBD1
abundance: few
v_gene: TRBV19
CDR3nt: TGTGCCAGTAGGGACAGGGTCATGAACACTGAAGCTTTCTTT
CDR3aa: CASRDRVMNTEAFF

j_gene: TRBJ1-4
d_gene: -
abundance: -
v_gene: TRBV20-1
CDR3nt: TGCGGTACTTCAACGGGGTTCACTAATGAAAAACTGTTTTTT
CDR3aa: CGTSTGFTNEKLFF

j_gene: TRBJ2-5
d_gene: -
abundance: -
v_gene: TRBV25-1
CDR3nt: TGTGCCTGCAGTGCCACTAAAGAGACCCAGTACTTC
CDR3aa: CACSATKETQYF

j_gene: TRBJ1-1
d_gene: -
abundance: -
v_gene: TRBV4-1
CDR3nt: TGCGCCAGCAGCCAAGCCTGGGAGAACACTGAAGCTTTCTTT
CDR3aa: CASSQAWENTEAFF

j_gene: TRBJ2-7
d_gene: -
abundance: many
v_gene: TRBV2
CDR3nt: TGTGCCAGCAATCTCGACAGCCGCACCTCCTACGAGCAGTACTTC
CDR3aa: CASNLDSRTSYEQYF

j_gene: TRBJ1-5
d_gene: -
abundance: many
v_gene: TRBV20-1
CDR3nt: TGCAGTGCTAGAGATCCGGGCCACAATCAGCCCCAGCATTTT
CDR3aa: CSARDPGHNQPQHF

j_gene: TRBJ2-4
d_gene: TRBD1
abundance: -
v_gene: TRBV11-2
CDR3nt: TGTGCCAGCAGCGCAACGACAGGGCTAGCCAAAAACATTCAGTACTTC
CDR3aa: CASSATTGLAKNIQYF

j_gene: TRBJ2-7
d_gene: TRBD1
abundance: many
v_gene: TRBV7-3
CDR3nt: TGTGCCAGCAGTAGACAGGGGTCGGCCGAGCAGTACTTC
CDR3aa: CASSRQGSAEQYF

j_gene: TRBJ1-3
d_gene: -
abundance: -
v_gene: TRBV5-1
CDR3nt: TGCGCCAGCGGACTCGGGGACACCATATATTTT
CDR3aa: CASGLGDTIYF